The text below deals with one TCR beta chain. Antigen: not known. Use of 60 Vbeta and 13 Jbeta primers characterized the PCR. This table comes from immunoSEQ multiplex PCR, and its TCRdb copy is limited to in-frame clones, with some not included. The table has roughly 180,000 clones, over 75% seen once. Each of the donors was a healthy bone marrow donor. CDR1 GTSNPN and CDR2 SVGIG come from the germline V gene (reference sequence). This CDR3 region has 15 residues. The V gene lost 2 bases and the J gene lost 2 bases, with 14 bases spanning the gap. This entry belongs to a study of cytomegalovirus exposure and HLA in healthy donors. General study results and limits: What a later analysis showed was that several of the most significant clusters appeared linked to common viral pathogens. Sequencing likely caused a cluster of highly shared sequence variants. A few of the chains that were CMV-associated were confirmed in vitro to be specific for CMV antigens.

The chain combines TRBV30 with TRBJ2-3; D might be TRBD1 (5 bases). The receptor was derived from a woman aged 25 to 39 in good health and CMV-seronegative. Sample: PBMCs. DNA for the CDR3: TGTGCCTGGAGTATGGGGCGCCCCCCCACAGATACGCAGTATTTT. It encodes CAWSMGRPPTDTQYF.